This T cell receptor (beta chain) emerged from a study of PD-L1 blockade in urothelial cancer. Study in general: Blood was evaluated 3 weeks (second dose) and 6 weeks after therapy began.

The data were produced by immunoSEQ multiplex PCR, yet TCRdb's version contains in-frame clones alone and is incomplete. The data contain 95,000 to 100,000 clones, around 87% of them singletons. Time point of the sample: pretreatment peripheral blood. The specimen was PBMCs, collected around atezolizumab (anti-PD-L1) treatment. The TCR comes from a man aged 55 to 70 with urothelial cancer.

The CDR3 here is CASSYGDRDNEKLFF. Here the CDR3 DNA reads TGTGCCAGCAGTTACGGGGACAGGGATAATGAAAAACTGTTTTTT. The chain uses TRBV6-5 and TRBJ1-4; 9 bases agree with TRBD1. Looked up from germline, CDR1 is MNHEY and CDR2 is SVGAGI. The CDR3 runs to 15 residues. V was clipped by 2 bases and J by 4 bases; unmatched bases: 2.